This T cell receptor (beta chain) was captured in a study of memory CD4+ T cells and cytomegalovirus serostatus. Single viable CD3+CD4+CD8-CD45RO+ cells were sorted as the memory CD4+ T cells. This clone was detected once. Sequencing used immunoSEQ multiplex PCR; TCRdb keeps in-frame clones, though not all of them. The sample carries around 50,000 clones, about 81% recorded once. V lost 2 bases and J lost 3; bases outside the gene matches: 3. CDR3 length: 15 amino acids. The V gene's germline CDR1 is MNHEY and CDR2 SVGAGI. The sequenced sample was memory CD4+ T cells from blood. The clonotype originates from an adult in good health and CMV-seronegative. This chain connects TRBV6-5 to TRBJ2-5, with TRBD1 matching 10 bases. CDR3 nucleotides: TGTGCCAGCAGTTACGGGACAGGGGTGGAAGAGACCCAGTACTTC. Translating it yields CASSYGTGVEETQYF.